This TCR beta chain came from a study of T-cell reconstitution after alpha-beta-depleted transplantation in children. Broader study findings: Reportedly, alpha-beta T cells present about two months post-transplant originated from several hundred expanded clones of graft origin. Certain patients had high TCRbeta diversity at day 60, and it came from recipient T cells and thymic progenitors that survived. Newly made T cells mostly supplied T-cell counts and diversity one year after transplant.

Germline V gene lookup returns CDR1 LGHDT and CDR2 YNNKEL (reference sequence). The length of the CDR3 is 19 residues. V trimming: 4 bases; J trimming: 2 bases; junction bases outside the gene matches: 15. Notes on this clonotype: Its antigen is not known.

TCRbeta library preparation incorporated unique molecular identifiers. One entry per CDR3 protein results from TCRdb running MiXCR on the PCR reads. The sample consists of more than 15,000 distinct CDR3 sequences, 9.5% to 15% of them appearing once. This TCR was sampled from a boy under three years old who had a stem cell transplant for Wiskott-Aldrich syndrome, so the T cells may come from the graft donor. Sequencing used PBMCs, mostly from graft donor cells, obtained 180 days after TCRalphabeta/CD19-depleted stem cell transplant. This chain uses TRBV3-1 with TRBJ2-2; 8 bases match TRBD2. This chain's CDR3 is CASSPQGSKLAGNTGELFF. The CDR3 bases are TGTGCCAGCAGCCCACAAGGTTCGAAGCTAGCGGGTAACACCGGGGAGCTGTTTTTT.